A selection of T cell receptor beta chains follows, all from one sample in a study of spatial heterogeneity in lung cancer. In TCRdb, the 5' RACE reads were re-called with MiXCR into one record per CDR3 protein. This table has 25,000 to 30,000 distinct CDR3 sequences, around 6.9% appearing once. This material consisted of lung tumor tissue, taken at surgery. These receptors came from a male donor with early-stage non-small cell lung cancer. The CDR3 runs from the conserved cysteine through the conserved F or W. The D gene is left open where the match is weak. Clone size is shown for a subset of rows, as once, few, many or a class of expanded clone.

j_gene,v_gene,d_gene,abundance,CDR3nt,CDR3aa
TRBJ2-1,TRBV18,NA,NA,TGTGCCAGCTCACCAAACAAGGCAGACCTTAAACTGGAGCAGTTCTTC,CASSPNKADLKLEQFF
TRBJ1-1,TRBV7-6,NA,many,TGTGCCAGCAGCCCCTACCGAGAGGGACGTGAAGCTTTCTTT,CASSPYREGREAFF
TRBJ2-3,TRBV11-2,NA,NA,TGTGCCAGCAGCTTAGGTGGGCAGGGCGGTTGGGGGACAGATACGCAGTATTTT,CASSLGGQGGWGTDTQYF
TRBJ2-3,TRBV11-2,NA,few,TGTGCCAGCAGCCCGGGGGGGGACAGGGTCACAGATACGCAGTATTTT,CASSPGGDRVTDTQYF
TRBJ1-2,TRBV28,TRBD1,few,TGTGCCAGCAGTCCACAGGGGTACTATGGCTACACCTTC,CASSPQGYYGYTF
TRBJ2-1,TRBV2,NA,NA,TGTGCCAGCAGACACCGGGACTTCCTCCATGAGCAGTTCTTC,CASRHRDFLHEQFF
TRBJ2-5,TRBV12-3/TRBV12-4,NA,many,TGTGCCAGCAGGGCGGATTACCAAGAGACCCAGTACTTC,CASRADYQETQYF
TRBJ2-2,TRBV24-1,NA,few,TGTGCCACCAGTGAGGATGGTACCGGGGAGCTGTTTTTT,CATSEDGTGELFF
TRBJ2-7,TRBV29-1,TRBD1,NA,TGCAGCGTGAGGGGTACAGGGGAAAGCGAGCAGTACTTC,CSVRGTGESEQYF
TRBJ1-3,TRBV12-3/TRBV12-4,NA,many,TGTGCCAGCAGTTTAGAGATGGGCCCAGGGGTTTTT,CASSLEMGPGVF
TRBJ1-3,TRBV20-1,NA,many,TGCAGTGCTAGTGGTGCCAGGGCGTATGGAAACACCATATATTTT,CSASGARAYGNTIYF
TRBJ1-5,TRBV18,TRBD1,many,TGTGCCAGCTCTTCTGACAGGGGCAATCAGCCCCAGCATTTT,CASSSDRGNQPQHF
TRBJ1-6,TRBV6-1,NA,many,TGTGCCAGTTTTAAGGGGTTACACTCACCCCTCCACTTT,CASFKGLHSPLHF
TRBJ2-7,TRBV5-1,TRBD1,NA,TGCGCCAGCAGCTTGGGACAGGGGCCCTACAATGAGCAGTACTTC,CASSLGQGPYNEQYF
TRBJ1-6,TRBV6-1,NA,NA,TGTGCCAGCACCTATGACAGCAATTCACCCCTCCACTTT,CASTYDSNSPLHF
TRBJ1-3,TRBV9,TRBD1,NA,TGTGCCAGCAGCGTGGGAGGGGGCACTGGAAACACCATATATTTT,CASSVGGGTGNTIYF
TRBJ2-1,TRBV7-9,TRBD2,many,TGTGCCAGCAGCGTTAGCGGGGGTTACAATGAGCAGTTCTTC,CASSVSGGYNEQFF
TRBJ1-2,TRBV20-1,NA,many,TGCAGTGCTAGAGGGGACTATGGCTACACCTTC,CSARGDYGYTF
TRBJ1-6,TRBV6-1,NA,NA,TGTGCCAGCAAAGTAGCAGGGGATTCACCCCTCCACTTT,CASKVAGDSPLHF
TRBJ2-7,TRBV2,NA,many,TGTGCCAGCAGTGCTGAGTACTACGAGCAGTACTTC,CASSAEYYEQYF
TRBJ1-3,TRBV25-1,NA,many,TGTGCCAGTAGGACAGCTGGAAACACCATATATTTT,CASRTAGNTIYF
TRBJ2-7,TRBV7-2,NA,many,TGTGCCAGCAGCCACCCCATAGGACCCTACGAGCAGTACTTC,CASSHPIGPYEQYF
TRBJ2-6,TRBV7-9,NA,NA,TGTGCCAGCAGCCATGGTGCCTCTGGGGCCAACGTCCTGACTTTC,CASSHGASGANVLTF
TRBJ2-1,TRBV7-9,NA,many,TGTGCCAGCAGCCAGGGATCTTACAATGAGCAGTTCTTC,CASSQGSYNEQFF
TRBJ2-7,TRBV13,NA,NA,TGTGCCAGCAGCCGCCAAGGGGGGTACGAGCAGTACTTC,CASSRQGGYEQYF
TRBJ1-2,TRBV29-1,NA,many,TGCAGCGTTTACGGGATGGACAGTTCCATTTCCTATGGCTACACCTTC,CSVYGMDSSISYGYTF
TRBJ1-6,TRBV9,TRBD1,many,TGTGCCAGCAGCACGAGTGAAGCCCGGGACAGGGCCTTATTGGTCTATAATTCACCCCTCCACTTT,CASSTSEARDRALLVYNSPLHF
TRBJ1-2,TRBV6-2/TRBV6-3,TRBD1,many,TGTGCCAGCAGATCAACAGGGGATGAAAATGGCTACACCTTC,CASRSTGDENGYTF
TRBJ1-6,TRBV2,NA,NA,TGTGCCAGCAGAGCTCGGGAAAATTCACCCCTCCACTTT,CASRARENSPLHF
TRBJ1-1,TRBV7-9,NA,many,TGTGCCAGCAGCTTAGGACATAAAAGGAACACTGAAGCTTTCTTT,CASSLGHKRNTEAFF
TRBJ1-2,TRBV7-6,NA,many,TGTGCCAGCAGCCCCACGGGACCCCGGAGCTATGGCTACACCTTC,CASSPTGPRSYGYTF
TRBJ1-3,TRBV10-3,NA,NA,TGTGCCATCAGTGGAGGGAGCACCATATATTTT,CAISGGSTIYF
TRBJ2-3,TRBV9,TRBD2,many,TGTGCCAGCAGTCGGACTAGCCGTAGCACAGATACGCAGTATTTT,CASSRTSRSTDTQYF